One and the same sample provided the 10 T cell receptor beta chains below, sequenced in a study of T cells in Graves' hyperthyroidism and ophthalmopathy. Researchers took RNA transcripts and amplified the TCR beta CDR3 regions from them. The HTBI set primed first-round TCR CDR3 RT-PCR. TCRdb re-called the multiplex PCR reads through MiXCR, storing one row per CDR3 protein. Of about 530,000 distinct CDR3 sequences listed, about 15% are singletons. Sequenced: blood. The receptors were gathered from a woman aged 18-29 years with Graves' ophthalmopathy.

By frequency in the sample, this clonotype is medium-sized. The chain combines TRBV11-2 with TRBJ1-1; D not resolved. V lost 3 bases to trimming and J lost 0 bases, with 5 bases between them. CDR3 length: 13 residues. The germline V gene encodes CDR1 SGHAT and CDR2 FQNNGV. The CDR3 reads CASSLTLNTEAFF. The CDR3 nucleotides are TGTGCCAGCAGCTTGACACTGAACACTGAAGCTTTCTTT.

This clonotype was seen at least ten times. The germline gene is not matched at one end of the junction; a read error may be the cause. This rearrangement joins TRBV11-2 to TRBJ2-1, with D unresolved. This CDR3 region has 15 residues. Germline values: CDR1 SGHAT, CDR2 FQNNGV. The CDR3 reads CASSLDGFWSNEQFF. The CDR3, as DNA: TGTGCCAGCAGCCTAGACGGTTTCTGGTCGAATGAGCAGTTCTTC.

This clonotype has more than one count but fewer than ten. This chain joins TRBV9 and TRBJ2-7; 10 nucleotides match TRBD1. This CDR3 has 14 residues. Germline V gene sequence: CDR1 SGDLS, CDR2 YYNGEE. V was clipped by 2 bases and J by 4 bases; unmatched bases: 3. CDR3 protein: CASSVGTGEYEQYF. CDR3 bases: TGTGCCAGCAGCGTCGGGACAGGGGAATACGAGCAGTACTTC.

The chain recombines TRBV19 with TRBJ2-1, with D tentatively TRBD2 (6 bases). Deletions cut 3 bases from V and 2 bases from J, with 8 bases between. In germline, CDR1 is LNHDA, CDR2 SQIVND (reference sequence). The CDR3 is made up of 14 amino acids. In nucleotides, the CDR3 is TGTGCCAGTAGTATGGGGACTCCCTACAATGAGCAGTTCTTC. It encodes CASSMGTPYNEQFF.

The V and J genes are TRBV6-2 or TRBV6-3 and TRBJ2-1, with D tentatively TRBD2 (7 bases). From germline, CDR1 is MNHEY and CDR2 SVGEGT. The CDR3 has 17 residues. Trimming removed 5 bases from V and 6 bases from J, with 23 bases in between. This CDR3 is CASSDPQSRGARNEQFF. The CDR3 DNA reads as TGTGCCAGCAGTGACCCCCAGAGTCGGGGGGCCCGCAATGAGCAGTTCTTC.

This clonotype appeared many times. The chain couples TRBV28 to TRBJ2-3; the match to TRBD2 covers 9 bases. V was pared by 6 bases and J by 0 bases, with 1 base of the junction left unmatched. The germline V gene encodes CDR1 MDHEN and CDR2 SYDVKM. This CDR3 contains 14 residues. The CDR3 loop reads CASRGTSSTDTQYF. Here the CDR3 DNA reads TGTGCCAGCAGGGGGACTAGCAGCACAGATACGCAGTATTTT.

This clonotype has at least ten counts. The chain recombines TRBV6-6 with TRBJ2-3, with TRBD1 as a possible D gene (5 bases). CDR1 and CDR2 (germline): MNHNY, SVGAGI (reference sequence). V lost 1 base, J lost 6 bases, and 14 bases lay in between. CDR3 length: 15 amino acids. The CDR3 is CASSYFQGVGDTQYF. DNA for the CDR3: TGTGCCAGCAGTTACTTTCAGGGTGTTGGGGATACGCAGTATTTT.

At least ten counts were recorded for this clonotype. The V gene is TRBV2, the J gene TRBJ1-2, with TRBD1 identical over 11 bases. CDR1 and CDR2 from the germline V gene are SNHLY and FYNNEI. Trimming at V came to 8 bases and at J to 3 bases, leaving 8 bases not matched to a gene. CDR3 length: 15 amino acids. The CDR3 DNA is TGTGCCAGCCGTACCGGGACAGGGGGTGACTATGGCTACACCTTC. It codes for CASRTGTGGDYGYTF.

This clonotype appeared many times. The chain is built from TRBV30 and TRBJ1-2; 7 nucleotides line up with TRBD1. The CDR3 has 15 amino acids. V dropped 2 bases and J dropped 6; count of bases not matched to a gene: 12. From germline, CDR1 is GTSNPN and CDR2 SVGIG (reference sequence). The CDR3 here is CAWSNRRDSPNGYTF. The CDR3 DNA sequence: TGTGCCTGGAGTAATCGCCGGGACAGCCCTAATGGCTACACCTTC.

V usage is TRBV7-3 and J usage is TRBJ1-3; 12 nucleotides align to TRBD1. The CDR3 is 21 residues long. With 2 bases clipped from V and 0 bases from J, the junction kept 14 bases outside the gene matches. Germline CDR1 and CDR2: SGHTA and FQGTGA. CDR3 in amino acids: CASSLSDSGTGGPYSGNTIYF. The CDR3 nucleotides read TGTGCCAGCAGCTTATCCGACTCCGGGACAGGGGGCCCGTACTCTGGAAACACCATATATTTT.